These 9 T cell receptor beta chains were all obtained from the same sample, sequenced in a study of human T cells and chemical hapten exposure listed by TCRdb under 2021. Unfractionated whole blood was collected in Tempus Blood RNA tubes, and total RNA was extracted from that blood. Library generation was performed with 5' RACE. This sample was sequenced with an Illumina MiSeq. TCRdb took the public reads, trimmed them with fastp at Q25, ran MiXCR for clone calling and kept in-frame beta chains. Rows with a matching CDR3 protein are joined into one entry that keeps the most common DNA and genes. The sample data list more than 60,000 distinct CDR3 sequences, and more than 15% of these were observed just once. Together, the top ten hold around 6.8% of the sample. Every receptor here comes from a female donor in good health.

This clonotype occurred a few times. The chain recombines TRBV7-8 with TRBJ1-5; a possible D gene is TRBD1 (5 bases). The CDR3 has 14 residues. V dropped 3 bases and J dropped 3 bases, with 9 bases sitting between them. The germline CDR1 and CDR2 sequences are SGHVS and FQNEAQ. CDR3 bases: TGTGCCAGCAGCTTGGGGGGTTTCAATCAGCCCCAGCATTTT. This codes for CASSLGGFNQPQHF.

This chain connects TRBV20-1 to TRBJ2-5; TRBD1 matches 12 bases. Trimming took 3 bases from V and 5 from J; bases not matched to a gene: 7. Germline-derived CDR1 and CDR2 are DFQATT and SNEGSKA (reference sequence). This CDR3 region has 15 residues. CDR3 DNA sequence: TGCAGTGCTAGGGGGACAGGGGGCGCATGGGAGACCCAGTACTTC. Its protein product is CSARGTGGAWETQYF.

This clonotype was observed a handful of times. The rearrangement uses TRBV4-1 and TRBJ1-2; D uncertain. With 1 base removed from V and 4 bases from J, the gap between germline ends came to 13 bases. Germline-derived CDR1 and CDR2 are MGHRA and YSYEKL. The length of the CDR3 is 15 residues. The CDR3 is CASSQAILLGYGYTF. The CDR3, as DNA: TGCGCCAGCAGCCAAGCGATCCTTCTTGGCTATGGCTACACCTTC.

This clonotype was seen more than once but under ten times. The rearrangement joins TRBV2 to TRBJ2-5; D is possibly TRBD1 (5 bases). The length of the CDR3 is 15 residues. Germline values: CDR1 SNHLY, CDR2 FYNNEI. Trimming took 3 bases from V and 5 from J, leaving 16 bases between them. This chain's CDR3 is CASSELTALGETQYF. The CDR3 bases are TGTGCCAGCAGTGAGTTGACAGCTCTCGGGGAGACCCAGTACTTC.

A few counts support this clonotype. The genes are TRBV27 and TRBJ1-5; D perhaps matches TRBD1 (6 bases). The germline gives CDR1 MNHEY, CDR2 SMNVEV (reference sequence). The CDR3 extends over 14 amino acids. Trimming shortened V by 6 bases and J by 3 bases, and 12 bases separated the two germline ends. CDR3 region: CASRGPGDNQPQHF. The CDR3 coding sequence is TGTGCCAGCAGGGGCCCAGGGGACAATCAGCCCCAGCATTTT.

This clonotype was counted a few times. V and J are TRBV20-1 and TRBJ2-3; TRBD2 matches 10 bases. V shed 4 bases, J shed 0 bases, and the junction held 4 bases outside the gene matches. Germline-derived CDR1 and CDR2 are DFQATT and SNEGSKA (reference sequence). This CDR3 comprises 15 residues. CDR3 sequence (DNA): TGCAGTGCTACAACGACTAGCGGGAGCACAGATACGCAGTATTTT. It specifies CSATTTSGSTDTQYF.

This clonotype was picked up a small number of times. The V call is TRBV27, the J call TRBJ2-3, with no clear D. CDR1 and CDR2 from the germline V gene are MNHEY and SMNVEV (reference sequence). Between the trimmed V and J ends, which lost 6 bases and 1 base, there was a span of 11 bases. The CDR3 has 14 amino acids. CDR3 nucleotide sequence: TGTGCCAGCAGCACCGATCTCCGCACAGATACGCAGTATTTT. Residues: CASSTDLRTDTQYF.

The CDR3 nucleotides are TGTGCCAGCAGCCCCCCCTCGGGGGGGCCGGACAATGAGCAGTTCTTC. Amino acid sequence: CASSPPSGGPDNEQFF. The V gene is TRBV7-9, the J gene TRBJ2-1, with 8 positions matching TRBD2. With V trimmed by 5 bases and J by 5 bases, 11 bases remained unmatched. The CDR3 has 16 residues. Germline-derived CDR1 and CDR2 are SEHNR and FQNEAQ (reference sequence). Full variable domain (rest looked up from reference TRBV7-9 and TRBJ2-1): DTGVSQNPRHKITKRGQNVTFRCDPISEHNRLYWYRQTLGQGPEFLTYFQNEAQLEKSRLLSDRFSAERPKGSFSTLEIQRTEQGDSAMYLCASSPPSGGPDNEQFFGPGTRLTVL.

The V gene is TRBV9, the J gene TRBJ2-3; perhaps TRBD1 as D (6 bases). V shed 0 bases and J shed 1 base, with 6 bases lying between them. Germline V gene data show CDR1 as SGDLS and CDR2 as YYNGEE. The CDR3 spans 14 residues. As DNA, the CDR3 is TGTGCCAGCAGCGTAGAGGGGGGCACAGATACGCAGTATTTT. It specifies CASSVEGGTDTQYF.